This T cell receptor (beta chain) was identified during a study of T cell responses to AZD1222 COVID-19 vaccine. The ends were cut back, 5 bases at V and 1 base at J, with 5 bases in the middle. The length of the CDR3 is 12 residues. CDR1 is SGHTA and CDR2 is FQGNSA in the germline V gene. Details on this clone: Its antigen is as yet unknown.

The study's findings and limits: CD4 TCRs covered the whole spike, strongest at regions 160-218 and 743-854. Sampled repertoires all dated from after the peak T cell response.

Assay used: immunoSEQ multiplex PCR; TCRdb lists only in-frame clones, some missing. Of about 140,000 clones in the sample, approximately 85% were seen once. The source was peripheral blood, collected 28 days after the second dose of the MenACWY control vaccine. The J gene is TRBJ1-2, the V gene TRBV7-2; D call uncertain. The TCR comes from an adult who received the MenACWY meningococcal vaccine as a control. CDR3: CASSVLNYGYTF. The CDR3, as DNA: TGTGCCAGCAGCGTACTTAACTATGGCTACACCTTC.